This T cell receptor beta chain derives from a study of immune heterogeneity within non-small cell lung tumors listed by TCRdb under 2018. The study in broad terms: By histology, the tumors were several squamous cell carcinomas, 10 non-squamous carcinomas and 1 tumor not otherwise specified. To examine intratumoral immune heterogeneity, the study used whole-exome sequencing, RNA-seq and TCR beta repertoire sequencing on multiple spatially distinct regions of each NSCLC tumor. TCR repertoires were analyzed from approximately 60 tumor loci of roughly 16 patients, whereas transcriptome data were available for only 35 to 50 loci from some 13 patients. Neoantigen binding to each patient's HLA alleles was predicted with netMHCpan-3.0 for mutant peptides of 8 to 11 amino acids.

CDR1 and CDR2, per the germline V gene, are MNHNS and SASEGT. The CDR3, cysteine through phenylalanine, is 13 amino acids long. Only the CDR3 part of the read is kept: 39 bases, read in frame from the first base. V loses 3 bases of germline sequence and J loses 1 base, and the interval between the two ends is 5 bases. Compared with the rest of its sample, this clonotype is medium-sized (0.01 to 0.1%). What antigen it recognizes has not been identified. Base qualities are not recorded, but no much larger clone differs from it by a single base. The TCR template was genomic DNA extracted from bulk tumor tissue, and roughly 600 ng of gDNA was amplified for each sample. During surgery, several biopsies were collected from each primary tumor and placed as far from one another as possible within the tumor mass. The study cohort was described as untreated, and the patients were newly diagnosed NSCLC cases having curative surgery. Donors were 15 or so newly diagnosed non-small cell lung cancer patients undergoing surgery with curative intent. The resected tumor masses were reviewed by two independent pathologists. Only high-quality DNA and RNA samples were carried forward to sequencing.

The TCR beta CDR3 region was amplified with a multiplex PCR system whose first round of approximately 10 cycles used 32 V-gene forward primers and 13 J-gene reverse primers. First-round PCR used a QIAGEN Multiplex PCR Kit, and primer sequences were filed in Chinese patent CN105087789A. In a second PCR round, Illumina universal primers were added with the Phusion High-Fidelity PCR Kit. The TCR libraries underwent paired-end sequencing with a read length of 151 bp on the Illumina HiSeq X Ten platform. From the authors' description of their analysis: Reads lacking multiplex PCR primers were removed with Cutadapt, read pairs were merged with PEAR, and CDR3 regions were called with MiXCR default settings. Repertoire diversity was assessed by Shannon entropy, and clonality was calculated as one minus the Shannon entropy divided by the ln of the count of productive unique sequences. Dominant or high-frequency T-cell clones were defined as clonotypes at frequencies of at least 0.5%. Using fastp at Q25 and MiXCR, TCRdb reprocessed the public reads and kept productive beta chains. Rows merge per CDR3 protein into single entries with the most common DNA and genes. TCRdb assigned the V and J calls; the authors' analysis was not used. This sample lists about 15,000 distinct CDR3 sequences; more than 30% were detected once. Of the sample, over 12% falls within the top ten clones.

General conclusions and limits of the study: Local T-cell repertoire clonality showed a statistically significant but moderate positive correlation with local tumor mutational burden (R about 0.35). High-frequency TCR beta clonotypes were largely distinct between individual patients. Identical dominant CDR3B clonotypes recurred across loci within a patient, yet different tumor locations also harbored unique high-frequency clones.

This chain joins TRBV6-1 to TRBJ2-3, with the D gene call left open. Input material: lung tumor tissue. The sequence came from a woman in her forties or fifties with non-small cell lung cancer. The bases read TGTGCCAGCAGTGAGGTGGGCACAGATACGCAGTATTTT. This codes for CASSEVGTDTQYF.